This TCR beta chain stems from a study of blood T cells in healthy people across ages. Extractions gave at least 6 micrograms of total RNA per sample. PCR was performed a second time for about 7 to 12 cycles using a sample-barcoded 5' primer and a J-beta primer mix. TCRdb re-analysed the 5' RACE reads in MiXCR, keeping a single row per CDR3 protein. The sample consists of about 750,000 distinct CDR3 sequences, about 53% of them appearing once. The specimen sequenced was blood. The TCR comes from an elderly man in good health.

The CDR3: CASSAGPWAYEQYF. The CDR3 DNA follows: TGTGCCAGCAGCGCCGGCCCCTGGGCCTACGAGCAGTACTTC. V is TRBV9 and J is TRBJ2-7; D gene uncertain. CDR1 SGDLS and CDR2 YYNGEE come from the germline V gene. The CDR3 totals 14 residues. Deletions cut 3 bases from V and 2 bases from J, with 12 bases between.